This T cell receptor (beta chain) was observed in a study of control samples from healthy donors and cancer patients. The CDR3 loop spans 15 amino acids. V shed 6 bases and J 7 bases; nucleotides not matched to a gene: 7. Germline assignment: CDR1 MNHEY and CDR2 SVGEGT. Data came from immunoSEQ multiplex PCR; TCRdb stores just in-frame clones and leaves some out. This table holds 63,000 or so clones, roughly nine tenths found once. The V call is TRBV6-2 or TRBV6-3, the J call TRBJ1-6; TRBD1 matches at 9 bases. Specimen: PBMCs. The origin of this receptor is a man aged 55 to 70 with colorectal cancer. The CDR3 loop reads CASSRTGGANSPLHF. CDR3 nucleotides: TGTGCCAGCAGCCGCACAGGGGGCGCGAATTCACCCCTCCACTTT.